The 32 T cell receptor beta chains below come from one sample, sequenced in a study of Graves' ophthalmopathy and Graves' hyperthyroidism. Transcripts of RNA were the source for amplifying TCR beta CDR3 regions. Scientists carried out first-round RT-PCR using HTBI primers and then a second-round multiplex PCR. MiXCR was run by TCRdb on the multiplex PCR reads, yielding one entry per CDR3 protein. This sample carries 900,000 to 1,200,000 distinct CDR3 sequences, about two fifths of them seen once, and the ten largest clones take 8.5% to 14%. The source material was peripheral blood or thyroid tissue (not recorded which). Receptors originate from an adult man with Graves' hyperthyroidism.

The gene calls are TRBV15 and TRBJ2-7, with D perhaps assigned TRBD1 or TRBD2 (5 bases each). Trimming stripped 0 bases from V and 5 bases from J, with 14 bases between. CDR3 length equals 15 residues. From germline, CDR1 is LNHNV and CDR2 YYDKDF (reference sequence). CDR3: CATSRDYGDVNEQYF. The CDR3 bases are TGTGCCACCAGCAGAGATTATGGGGACGTCAACGAGCAGTACTTC.

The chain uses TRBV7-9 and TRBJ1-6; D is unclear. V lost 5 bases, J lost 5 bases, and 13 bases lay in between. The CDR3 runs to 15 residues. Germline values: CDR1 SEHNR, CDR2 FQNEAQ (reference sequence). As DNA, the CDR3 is TGTGCCAGCAGCGTCATAATTTGGGATAATTCACCCCTCCACTTT. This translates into CASSVIIWDNSPLHF.

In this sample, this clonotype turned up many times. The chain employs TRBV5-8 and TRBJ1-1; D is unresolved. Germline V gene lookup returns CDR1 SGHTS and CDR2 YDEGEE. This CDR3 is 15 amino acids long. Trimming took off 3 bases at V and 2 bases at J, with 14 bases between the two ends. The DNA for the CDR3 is TGTGCCAGCAGCTCCCCCTCGACACCTAACACTGAAGCTTTCTTT. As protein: CASSSPSTPNTEAFF.

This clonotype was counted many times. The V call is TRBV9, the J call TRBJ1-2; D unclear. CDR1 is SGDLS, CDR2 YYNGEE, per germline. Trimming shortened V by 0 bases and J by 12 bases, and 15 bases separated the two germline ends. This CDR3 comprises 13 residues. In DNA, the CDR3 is TGTGCCAGCAGCGTAGTTATGTGTGCTAATAACACCTTC. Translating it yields CASSVVMCANNTF.

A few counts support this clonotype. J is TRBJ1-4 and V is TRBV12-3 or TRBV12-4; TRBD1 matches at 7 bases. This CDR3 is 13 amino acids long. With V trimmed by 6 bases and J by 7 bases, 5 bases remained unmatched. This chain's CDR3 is CASRQGWAEKLFF. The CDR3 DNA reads TGTGCCAGCAGACAGGGGTGGGCTGAAAAACTGTTTTTT.

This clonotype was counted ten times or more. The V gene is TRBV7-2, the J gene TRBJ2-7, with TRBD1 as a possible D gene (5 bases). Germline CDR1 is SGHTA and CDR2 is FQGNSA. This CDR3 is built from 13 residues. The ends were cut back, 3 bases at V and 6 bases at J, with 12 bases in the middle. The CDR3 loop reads CASSLATQGEQYF. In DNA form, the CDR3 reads TGTGCCAGCAGCTTGGCCACCCAGGGCGAGCAGTACTTC.

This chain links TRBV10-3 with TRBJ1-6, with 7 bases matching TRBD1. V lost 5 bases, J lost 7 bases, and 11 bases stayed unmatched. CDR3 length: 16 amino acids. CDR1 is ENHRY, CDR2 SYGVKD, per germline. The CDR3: CAISLSRGDRNSPLHF. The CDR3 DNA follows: TGTGCCATCAGTTTATCCAGGGGGGACAGAAATTCACCCCTCCACTTT.

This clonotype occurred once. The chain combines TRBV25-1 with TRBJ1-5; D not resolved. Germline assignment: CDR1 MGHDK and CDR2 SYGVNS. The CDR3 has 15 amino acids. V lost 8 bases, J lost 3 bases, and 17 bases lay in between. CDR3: CASLGIGRINQPQHF. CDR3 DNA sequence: TGTGCCAGCTTAGGGATAGGCAGGATCAATCAGCCCCAGCATTTT.

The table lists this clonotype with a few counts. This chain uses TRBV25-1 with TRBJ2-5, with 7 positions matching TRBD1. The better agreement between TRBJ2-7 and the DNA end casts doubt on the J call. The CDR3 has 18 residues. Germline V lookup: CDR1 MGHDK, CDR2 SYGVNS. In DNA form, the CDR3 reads TGTGCCAGCAGTGCTAGCAGACAGGGTCTCGTAGGGACCTACGAGCAGTACTTC. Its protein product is CASSASRQGLVGTYEQYF.

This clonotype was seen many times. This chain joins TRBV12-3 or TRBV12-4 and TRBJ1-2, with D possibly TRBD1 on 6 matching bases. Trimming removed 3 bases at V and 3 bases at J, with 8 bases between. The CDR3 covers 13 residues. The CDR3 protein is CASSLDSDYGYTF. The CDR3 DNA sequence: TGTGCCAGCAGTTTGGACAGCGACTATGGCTACACCTTC.

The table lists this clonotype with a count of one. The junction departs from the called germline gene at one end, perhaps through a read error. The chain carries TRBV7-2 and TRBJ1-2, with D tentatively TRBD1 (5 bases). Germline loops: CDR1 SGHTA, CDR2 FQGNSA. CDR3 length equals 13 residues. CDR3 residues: CASSLDPRAGNTF. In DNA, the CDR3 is TGCGCCAGCAGCTTGGATCCCAGGGCTGGAAACACCTTC.

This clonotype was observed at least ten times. CDR3: CASSVSSSNQPQHF. The CDR3 region has the DNA TGTGCCAGCAGCGTCTCATCTAGCAATCAGCCCCAGCATTTT. The chain has TRBV9 and TRBJ1-5; D is unresolved. V lost 2 bases, J lost 0 bases, and 6 bases lay in between. The CDR3 is made up of 14 amino acids. CDR1 and CDR2 (germline): SGDLS, YYNGEE.

The CDR3 loop reads CASSPQDRVRGYTF. The CDR3 DNA reads as TGCGCCAGCAGCCCCCAAGACAGGGTCAGGGGCTACACCTTC. The V gene is TRBV4-1, the J gene TRBJ1-2; the match to TRBD1 covers 7 bases. V dropped 4 bases and J dropped 8; count of bases not matched to a gene: 10. Germline V lookup: CDR1 MGHRA, CDR2 YSYEKL. This CDR3 spans 14 amino acids.

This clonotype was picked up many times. The CDR3 here is CASSVAPGDMNTEAFF. The CDR3, as DNA: TGTGCCAGCAGCGTAGCCCCAGGGGACATGAACACTGAAGCTTTCTTT. The chain recombines TRBV9 with TRBJ1-1; D possibly corresponds to TRBD1 (6 bases). V was trimmed by 0 bases and J by 0 bases, leaving 12 bases between them. The CDR3 has 16 amino acids. Germline CDR1 and CDR2: SGDLS and YYNGEE.

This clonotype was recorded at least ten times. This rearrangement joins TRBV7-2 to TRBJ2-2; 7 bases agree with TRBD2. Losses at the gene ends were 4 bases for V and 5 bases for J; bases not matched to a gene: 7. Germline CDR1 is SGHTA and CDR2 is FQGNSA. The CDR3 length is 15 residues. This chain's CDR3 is CASSSLAVITGELFF. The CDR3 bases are TGTGCCAGCAGCTCCCTAGCGGTTATAACCGGGGAGCTGTTTTTT.

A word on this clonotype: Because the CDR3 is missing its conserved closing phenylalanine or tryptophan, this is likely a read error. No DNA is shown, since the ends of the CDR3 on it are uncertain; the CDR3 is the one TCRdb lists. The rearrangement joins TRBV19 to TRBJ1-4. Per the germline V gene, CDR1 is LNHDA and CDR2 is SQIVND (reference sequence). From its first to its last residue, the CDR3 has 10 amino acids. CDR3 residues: CASTETVTFY.

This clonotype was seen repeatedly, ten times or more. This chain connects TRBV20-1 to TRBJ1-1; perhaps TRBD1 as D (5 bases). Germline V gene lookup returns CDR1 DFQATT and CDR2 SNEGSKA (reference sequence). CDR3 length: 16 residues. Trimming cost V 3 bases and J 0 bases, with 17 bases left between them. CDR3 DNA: TGCAGTGCTAGGCCCCCGGGACTGCCTATGAACACTGAAGCTTTCTTT. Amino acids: CSARPPGLPMNTEAFF.

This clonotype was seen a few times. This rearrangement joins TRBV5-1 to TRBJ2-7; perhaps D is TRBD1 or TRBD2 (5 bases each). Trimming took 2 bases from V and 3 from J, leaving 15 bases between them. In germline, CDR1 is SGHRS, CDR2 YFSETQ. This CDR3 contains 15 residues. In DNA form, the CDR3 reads TGCGCCAGCAGCTTTTCCGGGACCGGCAACTACGAGCAGTACTTC. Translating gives CASSFSGTGNYEQYF.

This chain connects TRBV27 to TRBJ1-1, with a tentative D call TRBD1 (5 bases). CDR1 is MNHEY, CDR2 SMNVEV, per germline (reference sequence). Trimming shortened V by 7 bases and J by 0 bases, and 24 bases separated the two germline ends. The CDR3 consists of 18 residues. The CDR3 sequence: CASTPLGGVGKMNTEAFF. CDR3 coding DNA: TGTGCCAGCACCCCCTTGGGGGGGGTTGGGAAAATGAACACTGAAGCTTTCTTT.

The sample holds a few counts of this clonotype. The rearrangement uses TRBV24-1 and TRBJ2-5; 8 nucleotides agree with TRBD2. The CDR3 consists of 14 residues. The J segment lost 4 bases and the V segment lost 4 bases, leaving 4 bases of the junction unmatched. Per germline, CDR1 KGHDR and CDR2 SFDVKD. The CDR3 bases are TGTGCCACCAGTGACCCTACTAGCGGAGAGACCCAGTACTTC. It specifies CATSDPTSGETQYF.

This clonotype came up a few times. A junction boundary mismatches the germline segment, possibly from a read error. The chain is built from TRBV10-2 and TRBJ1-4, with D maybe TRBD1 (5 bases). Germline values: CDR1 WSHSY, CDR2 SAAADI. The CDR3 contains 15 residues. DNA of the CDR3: TGTGCCAGCAGTGACCGACAGACAACTAATGAAAAACTGTTTTTT. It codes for CASSDRQTTNEKLFF.

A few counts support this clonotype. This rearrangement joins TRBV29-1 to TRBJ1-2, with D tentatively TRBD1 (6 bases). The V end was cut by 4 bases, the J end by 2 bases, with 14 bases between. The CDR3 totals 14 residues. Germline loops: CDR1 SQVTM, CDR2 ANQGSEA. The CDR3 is CSVGGGALNYGYTF. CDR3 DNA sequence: TGCAGCGTTGGGGGGGGGGCGTTGAACTATGGCTACACCTTC.

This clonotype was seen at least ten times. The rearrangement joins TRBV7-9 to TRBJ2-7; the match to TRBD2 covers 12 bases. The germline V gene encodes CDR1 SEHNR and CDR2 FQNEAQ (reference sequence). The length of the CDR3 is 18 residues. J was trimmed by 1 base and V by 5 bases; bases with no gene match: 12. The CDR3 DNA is TGTGCCAGCAGCCCGGCTCTGACTAGCGGGAGACGGTCCTACGAGCAGTACTTC. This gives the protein CASSPALTSGRRSYEQYF. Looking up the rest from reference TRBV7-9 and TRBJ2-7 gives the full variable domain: DTGVSQNPRHKITKRGQNVTFRCDPISEHNRLYWYRQTLGQGPEFLTYFQNEAQLEKSRLLSDRFSAERPKGSFSTLEIQRTEQGDSAMYLCASSPALTSGRRSYEQYFGPGTRLTVT.

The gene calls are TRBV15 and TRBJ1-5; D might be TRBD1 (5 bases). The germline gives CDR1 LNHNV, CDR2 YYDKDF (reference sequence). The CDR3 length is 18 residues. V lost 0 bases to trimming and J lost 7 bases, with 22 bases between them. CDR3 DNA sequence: TGTGCCACCAGCAGAGACAGCCTCTGGGGACGGGTGGAGCAGCCCCAGCATTTT. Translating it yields CATSRDSLWGRVEQPQHF.

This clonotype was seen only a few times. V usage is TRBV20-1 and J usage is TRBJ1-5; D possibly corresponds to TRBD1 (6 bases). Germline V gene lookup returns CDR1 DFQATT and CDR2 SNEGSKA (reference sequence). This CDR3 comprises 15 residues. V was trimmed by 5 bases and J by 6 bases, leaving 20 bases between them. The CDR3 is CSASGGPGESQPQHF. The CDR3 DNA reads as TGCAGTGCTTCCGGGGGGCCCGGGGAGAGTCAGCCCCAGCATTTT.

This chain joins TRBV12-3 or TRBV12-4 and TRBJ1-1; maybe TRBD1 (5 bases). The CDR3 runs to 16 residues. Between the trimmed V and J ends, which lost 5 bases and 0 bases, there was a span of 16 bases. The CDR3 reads CASSPGSGGMNTEAFF. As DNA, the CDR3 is TGTGCCAGCAGTCCGGGGTCGGGGGGGATGAACACTGAAGCTTTCTTT.

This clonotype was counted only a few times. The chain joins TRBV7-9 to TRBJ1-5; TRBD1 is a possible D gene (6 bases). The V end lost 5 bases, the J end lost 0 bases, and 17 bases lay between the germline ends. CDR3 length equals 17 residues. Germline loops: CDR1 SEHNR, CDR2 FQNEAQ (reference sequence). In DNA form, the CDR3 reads TGTGCCAGCAGCAAAACACAGGGAGTGTATAGCAATCAGCCCCAGCATTTT. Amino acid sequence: CASSKTQGVYSNQPQHF.

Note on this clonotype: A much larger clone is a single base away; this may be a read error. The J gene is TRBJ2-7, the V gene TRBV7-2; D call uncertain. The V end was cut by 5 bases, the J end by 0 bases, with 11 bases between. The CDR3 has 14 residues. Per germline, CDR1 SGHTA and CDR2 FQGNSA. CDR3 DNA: TGTGCCAGCAGCCACCGCGAGTCCTCCTACGAGCAGTACTTC. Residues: CASSHRESSYEQYF.

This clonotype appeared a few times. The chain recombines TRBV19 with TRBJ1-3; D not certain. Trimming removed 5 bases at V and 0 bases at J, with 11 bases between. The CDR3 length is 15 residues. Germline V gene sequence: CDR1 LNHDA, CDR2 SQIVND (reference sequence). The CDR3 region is CASSLDRISGNTIYF. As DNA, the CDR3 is TGTGCCAGTAGTCTCGACCGCATCTCTGGAAACACCATATATTTT.

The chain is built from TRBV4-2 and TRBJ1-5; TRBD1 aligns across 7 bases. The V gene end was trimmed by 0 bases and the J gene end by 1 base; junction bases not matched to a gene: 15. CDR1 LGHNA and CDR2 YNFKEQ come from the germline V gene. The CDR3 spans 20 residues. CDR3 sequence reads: CASSQDLGGRTGSSNQPQHF. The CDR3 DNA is TGTGCCAGCAGCCAAGATCTCGGGGGGCGGACAGGTTCAAGCAATCAGCCCCAGCATTTT.

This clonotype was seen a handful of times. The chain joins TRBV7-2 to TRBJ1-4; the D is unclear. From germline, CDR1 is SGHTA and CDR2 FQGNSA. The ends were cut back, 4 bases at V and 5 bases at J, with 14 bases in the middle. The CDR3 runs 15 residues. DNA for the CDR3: TGTGCCAGCAGCTCCCCGGAGGGCTCGAATGAAAAACTGTTTTTT. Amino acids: CASSSPEGSNEKLFF.

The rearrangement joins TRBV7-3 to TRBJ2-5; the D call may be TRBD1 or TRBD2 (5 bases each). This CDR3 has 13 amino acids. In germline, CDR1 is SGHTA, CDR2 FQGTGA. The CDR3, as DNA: TGTGCTACCCTCCCGGGGCCCTTGGAGACCCAGTACTTC. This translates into CATLPGPLETQYF. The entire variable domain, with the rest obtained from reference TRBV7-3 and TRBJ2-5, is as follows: GAGVSQTPSNKVTEKGKYVELRCDPISGHTALYWYRQSLGQGPEFLIYFQGTGAADDSGLPNDRFFAVRPEGSVSTLKIQRTERGDSAVYLCATLPGPLETQYFGPGTRLLVL.